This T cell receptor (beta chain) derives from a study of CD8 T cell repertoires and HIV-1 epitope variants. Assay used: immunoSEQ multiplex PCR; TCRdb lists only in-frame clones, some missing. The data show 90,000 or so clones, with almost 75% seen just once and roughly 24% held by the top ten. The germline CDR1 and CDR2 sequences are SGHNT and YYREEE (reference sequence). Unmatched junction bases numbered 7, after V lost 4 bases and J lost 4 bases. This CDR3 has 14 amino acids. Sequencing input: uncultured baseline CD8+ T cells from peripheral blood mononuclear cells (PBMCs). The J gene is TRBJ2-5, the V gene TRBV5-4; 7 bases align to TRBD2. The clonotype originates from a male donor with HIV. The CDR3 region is CASSPGLDPETQYF. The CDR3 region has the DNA TGTGCCAGCAGCCCAGGACTAGATCCAGAGACCCAGTACTTC. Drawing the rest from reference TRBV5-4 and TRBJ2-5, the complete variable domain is ETGVTQSPTHLIKTRGQQVTLRCSSQSGHNTVSWYQQALGQGPQFIFQYYREEENGRGNFPPRFSGLQFPNYSSELNVNALELDDSALYLCASSPGLDPETQYFGPGTRLLVL.